Following are 18 T cell receptor beta chains from one sample sequenced in a study of T cell responses to AZD1222 COVID-19 vaccine. Sequenced by immunoSEQ multiplex PCR; TCRdb stores in-frame clones only, minus some. The profile covers around 110,000 clones, with 80% to 90% appearing a single time and approximately 3.4% taken by the ten largest. This sample comprised peripheral blood, obtained on day 0 of AZD1222 vaccination. These receptor sequences come from an adult in good health.

This rearrangement joins TRBV29-1 to TRBJ1-2, with D possibly TRBD1 on 6 matching bases. The germline V and J ends were trimmed by 6 bases and 7 bases, with 18 bases remaining between them. CDR3 size: 13 residues. Germline V gene lookup returns CDR1 SQVTM and CDR2 ANQGSEA. Here the CDR3 reads CSVSEGGGLGYTF. CDR3 coding DNA: TGCAGCGTCTCCGAAGGGGGGGGCCTTGGCTACACCTTC.

The CDR3 bases are TGTGCCAGCAGCTTGGTCGACAGGGCAGGGCAGTACTTC. Translating gives CASSLVDRAGQYF. The gene calls are TRBV5-6 and TRBJ2-7; 7 bases line up with TRBD1. There are 13 residues in the CDR3. V shed 0 bases, J shed 9 bases, and the junction held 6 bases outside the gene matches. The germline V gene encodes CDR1 SGHDT and CDR2 YYEEEE.

V usage is TRBV5-4 and J usage is TRBJ2-7; maybe TRBD1 (5 bases). CDR1 is SGHNT, CDR2 YYREEE, per germline (reference sequence). The CDR3 loop spans 11 amino acids. V was clipped by 5 bases and J by 6 bases, with 9 bases between them. The CDR3 reads CASRNRSEQYF. CDR3 DNA sequence: TGTGCCAGCAGAAACAGGAGCGAGCAGTACTTC.

The chain recombines TRBV20-1 with TRBJ1-3; D unresolved. V lost 3 bases and J 11 bases, leaving 14 bases between the germline ends. Germline V gene sequence: CDR1 DFQATT, CDR2 SNEGSKA (reference sequence). This CDR3 contains 12 residues. Here the CDR3 reads CSASKPRGAIYF. CDR3 DNA: TGCAGTGCTAGTAAGCCCCGTGGGGCCATATATTTT.

The V and J genes are TRBV15 and TRBJ2-3, with D perhaps matching TRBD1 (6 bases). The CDR3 covers 17 residues. V was shortened by 3 bases and J by 2 bases, with 18 bases between the two germline ends. Germline loops: CDR1 LNHNV, CDR2 YYDKDF (reference sequence). The chain's CDR3 is CATSRSAGASPTDTQYF. CDR3 nucleotide sequence: TGTGCCACCAGCAGGTCCGCAGGGGCATCCCCCACAGATACGCAGTATTTT.

The chain employs TRBV5-4 and TRBJ1-2; tentatively, D is TRBD1 (6 bases). The CDR3 loop spans 15 amino acids. Germline V gene sequence: CDR1 SGHNT, CDR2 YYREEE (reference sequence). V dropped 0 bases and J dropped 7 bases, with 16 bases sitting between them. The CDR3 bases are TGTGCCAGCAGCTTGGCTGACAGGACAAAGGGTGGCTACACCTTC. Its translation: CASSLADRTKGGYTF.

This rearrangement joins TRBV19 to TRBJ1-3; D might be TRBD1 (5 bases). V lost 10 bases and J 2 bases, leaving 12 bases between the germline ends. This CDR3 is built from 13 residues. CDR1 LNHDA and CDR2 SQIVND come from the germline V gene (reference sequence). CDR3 protein: CATSGGPGNTIYF. CDR3 DNA: TGTGCCACCTCGGGGGGTCCTGGAAACACCATATATTTT.

The V and J genes are TRBV18 and TRBJ1-5; TRBD1 matches 7 bases. CDR1 is KGHSH and CDR2 is LQKENI in the germline V gene. The length of the CDR3 is 12 residues. Unmatched junction bases numbered 5, after V lost 6 bases and J lost 9 bases. The CDR3 spells CASSPGGVPQHF. The CDR3, as DNA: TGTGCCAGCTCCCCAGGGGGGGTGCCCCAGCATTTT.

In the case of this clone: The junction shows a germline mismatch at one end, possibly a read error. The genes are TRBV7-8 and TRBJ1-5, with 8 bases matching TRBD1. Germline V CDR1 and CDR2: SGHVS, FQNEAQ. This CDR3 is 13 amino acids long. CDR3 in DNA: TGTGCCAGCAGCAGAGCCGGGACAGGAAATTGGAATTTT. This codes for CASSRAGTGNWNF.

J is TRBJ1-1 and V is TRBV30, with TRBD1 as a possible D gene (6 bases). Trimming removed 5 bases from V and 6 bases from J, with 10 bases in between. The CDR3 runs 11 residues. The germline gives CDR1 GTSNPN, CDR2 SVGIG (reference sequence). CDR3 sequence (DNA): TGTGCCTGGGGACAGTCGGCTGAAGCTTTCTTT. Translated: CAWGQSAEAFF.

This clone has just a few counts. V usage is TRBV6-5 and J usage is TRBJ2-1; no definite D call. Per the germline V gene, CDR1 is MNHEY and CDR2 is SVGAGI. V was cut by 5 bases and J by 7 bases, with 12 bases left in between. This CDR3 has 13 amino acids. DNA for the CDR3: TGTGCCAGCAGTCTGTCGGGTGCGAATGAGCAGTTCTTC. Amino acids: CASSLSGANEQFF.

This clone was seen a single time. The chain has TRBV4-1 and TRBJ1-5; D is possibly TRBD1 (6 bases). The length of the CDR3 is 15 residues. The germline V gene encodes CDR1 MGHRA and CDR2 YSYEKL. V shed 3 bases and J shed 2 bases, with 11 bases lying between them. CDR3 sequence: CASSQGGQGNQPQHF. For the CDR3, the DNA is TGCGCCAGCAGCCAGGGGGGACAAGGCAATCAGCCCCAGCATTTT.

This clone came up once. The chain recombines TRBV7-2 with TRBJ1-5; D is ambiguous. Trimming removed 3 bases from V and 7 bases from J, with 10 bases in between. Germline V gene lookup returns CDR1 SGHTA and CDR2 FQGNSA. The CDR3 length is 13 residues. The CDR3 protein is CASSFTVRQPQHF. The CDR3 DNA is TGTGCCAGCAGCTTCACGGTGAGGCAGCCCCAGCATTTT.

The chain joins TRBV29-1 to TRBJ1-1; no clear D. Germline V lookup: CDR1 SQVTM, CDR2 ANQGSEA. The V end lost 4 bases, the J end lost 0 bases, and 9 bases lay between the germline ends. The CDR3 spans 13 residues. CDR3 in amino acids: CSVATIMNTEAFF. CDR3 nucleotides: TGCAGCGTTGCCACCATCATGAACACTGAAGCTTTCTTT.

The V call is TRBV19, the J call TRBJ2-3, with 7 bases identical to TRBD1. CDR3 length: 15 amino acids. CDR1 is LNHDA and CDR2 is SQIVND in the germline V gene (reference sequence). V lost 2 bases to trimming and J lost 2 bases; unmatched junction nucleotides: 4. CDR3: CASSILKGATDTQYF. CDR3 DNA sequence: TGTGCCAGTAGTATACTAAAGGGGGCCACAGATACGCAGTATTTT. Filled out from reference TRBV19 and TRBJ2-3, the complete variable domain reads DGGITQSPKYLFRKEGQNVTLSCEQNLNHDAMYWYRQDPGQGLRLIYYSQIVNDFQKGDIAEGYSVSREKKESFPLTVTSAQKNPTAFYLCASSILKGATDTQYFGPGTRLTVL.

V and J are TRBV7-8 and TRBJ1-5; D is unclear. This CDR3 spans 16 amino acids. Per the germline V gene, CDR1 is SGHVS and CDR2 is FQNEAQ. V was shortened by 0 bases and J by 2 bases, with 11 bases between the two germline ends. The DNA for the CDR3 is TGTGCCAGCAGCTTAGCGCGGGTGGGTCGCAATCAGCCCCAGCATTTT. Translated: CASSLARVGRNQPQHF.

The chain has TRBV11-2 and TRBJ2-3; 9 nucleotides line up with TRBD2. The CDR3 consists of 16 residues. The germline V gene encodes CDR1 SGHAT and CDR2 FQNNGV. Trimming cost V 4 bases and J 4 bases; bases outside gene matches: 9. The CDR3 loop is CASSSNLAGVADTQYF. The DNA for the CDR3 is TGTGCCAGCAGCTCGAACTTAGCGGGAGTGGCAGATACGCAGTATTTT.

This clone was observed a single time. The CDR3 DNA is TGTGCCAGCATGAGGACAGGGGGTGATGAAAAACTGTTTTTT. Translating it yields CASMRTGGDEKLFF. The rearrangement links TRBV6-5 to TRBJ1-4, with TRBD1 identical over 10 bases. The germline gives CDR1 MNHEY, CDR2 SVGAGI. The J segment lost 6 bases and the V segment lost 7 bases, leaving 5 bases of the junction unmatched. The CDR3 is made up of 14 amino acids.